A selection of T cell receptor beta chains follows, all from one sample in a study of control samples from healthy donors and cancer patients. Sequenced by immunoSEQ multiplex PCR; TCRdb stores in-frame clones only, minus some. This sample has about 130,000 clones, with about 93% found just once. Source material: blood. Source of these receptors: a man between 35 and 55 years old in good health. Both conserved end residues are part of each CDR3. Fields, in order: clone size, D gene, V gene, J gene, CDR3 protein, CDR3 DNA. The D gene is left open where the match is weak. The size entry is marked missing in some rows and otherwise reads once, few, many or a size class.

few	.	TRBV5-4	TRBJ2-2	CASSPGPTTGELFF	TGTGCCAGCAGTCCAGGGCCTACCACCGGGGAGCTGTTTTTT
.	TRBD2	TRBV11-1	TRBJ2-7	CASSPAGLAAYEQYF	TGTGCCAGCAGCCCCGCGGGACTAGCGGCCTACGAGCAGTACTTC
.	.	TRBV29-1	TRBJ1-1	CSVRHLNTEAFF	TGCAGCGTTCGACACCTGAACACTGAAGCTTTCTTT
.	.	TRBV18	TRBJ1-3	CASSRERGDGNTIYF	TGTGCCAGCTCACGGGAACGCGGGGATGGAAACACCATATATTTT
.	.	TRBV27	TRBJ2-6	CASKSSGANVLTF	TGTGCCAGCAAGAGCTCTGGGGCCAACGTCCTGACTTTC
.	.	TRBV7-8	TRBJ2-1	CASSSFSSYNEQFF	TGTGCCAGCAGCAGTTTCAGCTCCTACAATGAGCAGTTCTTC
few	TRBD1	TRBV9	TRBJ2-5	CASSDIPGGVETQYF	TGTGCCAGCAGCGATATTCCAGGGGGCGTAGAGACCCAGTACTTC
.	.	TRBV3-1/TRBV3-2	TRBJ1-4	CASSQDGTGNEKLFF	TGTGCCAGCAGCCAAGATGGTACGGGTAATGAAAAACTGTTTTTT
.	.	TRBV7-8	TRBJ2-1	CASSYGGGDNEQFF	TGTGCCAGCAGCTATGGGGGCGGCGACAATGAGCAGTTCTTC
.	.	TRBV5-6	TRBJ1-1	CASSLGREAFF	TGTGCCAGCAGCTTAGGACGTGAAGCTTTCTTT
once	.	TRBV25-1	TRBJ1-2	CASRGATFGYTF	TGTGCCAGCAGGGGGGCGACATTTGGCTACACCTTC
once	.	TRBV6-6	TRBJ1-4	CASSYWGGENEKLFF	TGTGCCAGCAGTTACTGGGGGGGAGAGAATGAAAAACTGTTTTTT
.	TRBD1	TRBV6-5	TRBJ1-6	CASSYGQGGVSPLHF	TGTGCCAGCAGTTACGGACAGGGGGGCGTTTCACCCCTCCACTTT
.	TRBD1	TRBV18	TRBJ1-1	CASQGTGNTEAFF	TGTGCCAGCCAGGGGACAGGGAACACTGAAGCTTTCTTT
.	.	TRBV12-3/TRBV12-4	TRBJ1-2	CASRSGAHYGYTF	TGTGCCAGCAGGTCAGGGGCCCACTATGGCTACACCTTC
.	.	TRBV6-6	TRBJ2-5	CASSYFQETQYF	TGTGCCAGCAGTTACTTCCAAGAGACCCAGTACTTC
once	TRBD2	TRBV7-3	TRBJ2-2	CASSLRLAVNTGELFF	TGTGCCAGCAGCTTAAGGCTAGCGGTGAACACCGGGGAGCTGTTTTTT
.	.	TRBV19	TRBJ2-7	CASSSWDSKGEQYF	TGTGCCAGTAGTTCTTGGGACTCCAAGGGGGAGCAGTACTTC